This entry lists 14 T cell receptor beta chains sequenced from one sample in a study of Graves' ophthalmopathy and Graves' hyperthyroidism (dated by TCRdb to 2016 to 2019). Sequencing was carried out with an Illumina HiSeq 2000. For repertoire sequencing, TCR beta CDR3 regions were amplified from RNA transcripts. The first round of RT-PCR was done with HTBI primers and the Qiagen OneStep RT-PCR kit, and was followed by a second round of multiplex PCR, then size selection and purification. TCRdb reprocessing: public reads trimmed at Q25 with fastp, clones called with MiXCR, in-frame beta chains kept. Identical CDR3 proteins give one entry, which carries the most common genes and DNA. The sample records some 380,000 distinct CDR3 sequences, 15% of which are singletons. The ten largest clones take up about 7% of the sample. The sample taken for sequencing was peripheral blood. These receptors all stem from a woman under 30 with stable Graves' hyperthyroidism. Donor details come from another sample of the same person, matched by shared clones.

This clonotype has ten or more counts. The chain is built from TRBV27 and TRBJ2-5; D is ambiguous. Germline CDR1 and CDR2: MNHEY and SMNVEV (reference sequence). V shed 1 base and J shed 5 bases, with 8 bases lying between them. The CDR3 sequence is 13 residues long. CDR3 amino acids: CASSLYLEETQYF. The CDR3 bases are TGTGCCAGCAGTTTATACCTGGAGGAGACCCAGTACTTC.

This clonotype was recorded many times. This chain connects TRBV5-1 to TRBJ1-2; TRBD1 aligns across 11 bases. The CDR3 has 15 amino acids. CDR1 is SGHRS, CDR2 YFSETQ, per germline. V dropped 3 bases and J dropped 5; count of bases not matched to a gene: 6. This chain's CDR3 is CASSSGQGVGYGYTF. The CDR3 DNA reads TGCGCCAGCAGCTCGGGACAGGGGGTTGGGTATGGCTACACCTTC.

This clonotype came up a few times. This may be a read error, as it is one base from a much larger clone. This chain joins TRBV29-1 and TRBJ1-1; TRBD1 matches at 7 bases. The CDR3 is 13 residues long. The germline V gene encodes CDR1 SQVTM and CDR2 ANQGSEA. CDR3 sequence (DNA): TGCAGCGTTGCAGGGGGGATGAACACTGAAGCTTGCTTT. Translation gives CSVAGGMNTEACF.

This clonotype was recorded at least ten times. The chain combines TRBV7-2 with TRBJ2-7, with D possibly TRBD1 on 6 matching bases. V was cut by 4 bases and J by 2 bases, with 12 bases left in between. Germline CDR1 and CDR2: SGHTA and FQGNSA. The CDR3 runs to 14 residues. The CDR3: CASSSAGTPYEQYF. The CDR3 nucleotides are TGTGCCAGCAGCTCAGCCGGGACACCCTACGAGCAGTACTTC.

V usage is TRBV20-1 and J usage is TRBJ2-5; D remains ambiguous. Germline lookup yields CDR1 DFQATT and CDR2 SNEGSKA (reference sequence). This CDR3 contains 10 residues. Trimming pared 5 bases from V and 3 bases from J, leaving 4 bases between. The CDR3, as DNA: TGCAGTGCTGCTAAAGAGACCCAGTACTTC. This gives the protein CSAAKETQYF.

The CDR3: CASSQSGDNSPLHF. In nucleotides, the CDR3 is TGTGCCAGCAGCCAGTCGGGGGATAATTCACCCCTCCACTTT. The chain joins TRBV7-9 to TRBJ1-6, with D maybe TRBD1 (5 bases). The germline CDR1 and CDR2 sequences are SEHNR and FQNEAQ (reference sequence). This CDR3 contains 14 residues. The germline V and J ends were trimmed by 5 bases and 5 bases, with 10 bases remaining between them.

The V gene is TRBV29-1, the J gene TRBJ2-5; 9 positions match TRBD2. J gave up 5 bases and V 8 bases, and 12 bases lay outside the gene matches. Germline-derived CDR1 and CDR2 are SQVTM and ANQGSEA. CDR3 length equals 14 residues. The CDR3 region has the DNA TGCAGCACCCGGAGCCTAGCGGGGTCGGAGACCCAGTACTTC. Encoded protein: CSTRSLAGSETQYF.

The rearrangement uses TRBV6-2 or TRBV6-3 and TRBJ2-5, with 15 bases fitting TRBD2. CDR3 length: 20 residues. The junction had 14 bases not matched to a gene; V was cut back by 4 bases and J by 2 bases. Germline values: CDR1 MNHEY, CDR2 SVGEGT. The CDR3 DNA follows: TGTGCCAGCAGTTCCCGGACTAGCGGGGGGGCCCCATGGCGGCAAGAGACCCAGTACTTC. Its translation is CASSSRTSGGAPWRQETQYF.

This clonotype was seen repeatedly, ten times or more. V and J are TRBV7-2 and TRBJ2-5; 9 nucleotides line up with TRBD1. Germline V gene data show CDR1 as SGHTA and CDR2 as FQGNSA. The CDR3 has 16 amino acids. J was trimmed by 4 bases and V by 5 bases; bases with no gene match: 11. This CDR3 reads CASSTGTGRWGETQYF. In nucleotides, the CDR3 is TGTGCCAGCAGCACAGGGACAGGGCGGTGGGGAGAGACCCAGTACTTC.

This clonotype was counted many times. This chain connects TRBV20-1 to TRBJ2-5, with TRBD2 matching 9 bases. Germline V gives CDR1 DFQATT, CDR2 SNEGSKA (reference sequence). This CDR3 has 13 residues. Losses at the gene ends were 4 bases for V and 5 bases for J; bases not matched to a gene: 5. Written as DNA, the CDR3 is TGCAGTGCTATTAGCGGGGGCGGGGAGACCCAGTACTTC. It codes for CSAISGGGETQYF.

DNA of the CDR3: TGTGCCAGCAGCTTAAGAGGACTAGCGGGAAGTACCCAGTACTTC. This codes for CASSLRGLAGSTQYF. The chain uses TRBV7-2 and TRBJ2-5; 12 positions match TRBD2. V lost 2 bases to trimming and J lost 8 bases; unmatched junction nucleotides: 6. CDR3 length: 15 residues. The germline gives CDR1 SGHTA, CDR2 FQGNSA.

This clonotype was recorded many times. This chain uses TRBV29-1 with TRBJ2-2; no clear D gene. The length of the CDR3 is 14 residues. Trimming shortened V by 4 bases and J by 1 base, and 10 bases separated the two germline ends. CDR1 is SQVTM, CDR2 ANQGSEA, per germline. This chain's CDR3 is CSVAPQLNTGELFF. The CDR3 DNA follows: TGCAGCGTTGCCCCACAGCTGAACACCGGGGAGCTGTTTTTT.

As for this clonotype: A much larger clone differs from this one at a single base, so this may be a read error. In this CDR3 the conserved last residue, phenylalanine or tryptophan, is missing, so a read error is likely. The genes are TRBV11-2 and TRBJ1-1; D perhaps matches TRBD1 (5 bases). The CDR3 loop spans 15 amino acids. CDR1 and CDR2 from the germline V gene are SGHAT and FQNNGV. The V and J ends lost 0 bases and 1 base respectively, with 9 bases between them. The CDR3: CASSLDRVENTEAFV. CDR3 bases: TGTGCCAGCAGCTTAGACAGGGTTGAGAACACTGAAGCTTTCGTT.

This clonotype was detected ten times or more. The chain uses TRBV7-3 and TRBJ1-2; possible D gene TRBD1, 5 bases. Germline V CDR1 and CDR2: SGHTA, FQGTGA. V lost 6 bases and J 7 bases, leaving 15 bases between the germline ends. The CDR3 has 13 residues. CDR3 DNA: TGTGCCAGCAGTTCGGACGGGACGGGTGGCTACACCTTC. As protein: CASSSDGTGGYTF.